Shown below are 25 T cell receptor beta chains from a single sample sequenced in a study of T cell responses to AZD1222 COVID-19 vaccine. The method was immunoSEQ multiplex PCR; TCRdb's version includes in-frame clones alone and lacks a portion of them. Of approximately 120,000 clones listed, roughly 87% were seen once; the top ten hold 4.5% to 6.5%. Sequenced material: peripheral blood, taken on day 0 of AZD1222 vaccination. The receptors derive from an adult in good health.

V and J are TRBV28 and TRBJ2-3, with 12 nucleotides matching TRBD2. This CDR3 is 17 amino acids long. Germline V lookup: CDR1 MDHEN, CDR2 SYDVKM. V was pared by 5 bases and J by 5 bases, with 11 bases of the junction left unmatched. The CDR3 DNA reads as TGTGCCAGCAGTGGTCTAGCGGGGGGGAGGTACAAAGATACGCAGTATTTT. It encodes CASSGLAGGRYKDTQYF.

A single count supports this clone. The chain is built from TRBV30 and TRBJ1-1; tentatively, D is TRBD1 (6 bases). The CDR3 sequence is 13 residues long. V dropped 2 bases and J dropped 3 bases, with 10 bases sitting between them. Germline V gene lookup returns CDR1 GTSNPN and CDR2 SVGIG (reference sequence). CDR3 region: CAWSRTGYTEAFF. In nucleotides, the CDR3 is TGTGCCTGGAGTCGAACAGGGTACACTGAAGCTTTCTTT.

CDR3 sequence (DNA): TGCGCCAGCAGCTTGGAGTCCACAGCCTACGAGCAGTACTTC. Protein: CASSLESTAYEQYF. The chain links TRBV5-1 to TRBJ2-7; unclear D gene. The germline V gene has CDR1 SGHRS and CDR2 YFSETQ. Trimming pared 0 bases from V and 2 bases from J, leaving 9 bases between. This CDR3 spans 14 amino acids. Complete variable domain (other parts from reference TRBV5-1 and TRBJ2-7): KAGVTQTPRYLIKTRGQQVTLSCSPISGHRSVSWYQQTPGQGLQFLFEYFSETQRNKGNFPGRFSGRQFSNSRSEMNVSTLELGDSALYLCASSLESTAYEQYFGPGTRLTVT.

The rearrangement joins TRBV28 to TRBJ2-3; 12 bases are shared with TRBD2. The V gene end was trimmed by 4 bases and the J gene end by 0 bases; junction bases not matched to a gene: 5. Germline CDR1 reads MDHEN; CDR2 reads SYDVKM. This CDR3 spans 17 amino acids. The DNA for the CDR3 is TGTGCCAGCAGTTCCGCTAGCGGGGGGGGTAGCACAGATACGCAGTATTTT. It yields the protein CASSSASGGGSTDTQYF.

CDR3 amino acids: CATSDPYGEQFF. The CDR3 DNA reads as TGTGCCACCAGTGATCCTTACGGTGAGCAGTTCTTC. The chain carries TRBV24-1 and TRBJ2-1; D is ambiguous. Per germline, CDR1 KGHDR and CDR2 SFDVKD. Deletions cut 3 bases from V and 9 bases from J, with 8 bases between. The CDR3 has 12 amino acids.

This sequence joins TRBV19 and TRBJ2-5, with D possibly TRBD1 on 5 matching bases. The V gene lost 3 bases and the J gene lost 4 bases, with 12 bases spanning the gap. Germline V gene lookup returns CDR1 LNHDA and CDR2 SQIVND (reference sequence). This CDR3 is built from 14 residues. The CDR3: CASSIRSGPETQYF. CDR3 coding DNA: TGTGCCAGTAGTATCCGATCAGGGCCAGAGACCCAGTACTTC.

The V gene is TRBV6-1, the J gene TRBJ1-6, with a weak D call TRBD1 (5 bases). This CDR3 has 14 amino acids. Trimming took off 2 bases at V and 7 bases at J, with 9 bases between the two ends. Looked up from germline, CDR1 is MNHNS and CDR2 is SASEGT. The CDR3 protein is CASSEYGGNSPLHF. The CDR3 region has the DNA TGTGCCAGCAGTGAATATGGGGGAAATTCACCCCTCCACTTT.

The chain carries TRBV7-9 and TRBJ2-5; TRBD2 agrees at 7 bases. Germline CDR1 is SEHNR and CDR2 is FQNEAQ (reference sequence). The CDR3 contains 15 residues. Trimming cost V 1 base and J 5 bases; bases outside gene matches: 7. Here the CDR3 reads CASSLVAGVTETQYF. The CDR3, as DNA: TGTGCCAGCAGCTTAGTGGCGGGGGTTACGGAGACCCAGTACTTC.

The chain links TRBV27 to TRBJ2-3, with 7 bases matching TRBD2. V gave up 6 bases and J gave up 2 bases; unmatched junction bases: 8. Germline CDR1 reads MNHEY; CDR2 reads SMNVEV (reference sequence). The CDR3 consists of 15 residues. The CDR3 bases are TGTGCCAGCAGAAAAGCGGGGTTTTCCACAGATACGCAGTATTTT. It encodes CASRKAGFSTDTQYF.

This rearrangement joins TRBV20-1 to TRBJ2-1; TRBD2 agrees at 12 bases. The CDR3 consists of 16 residues. Germline-derived CDR1 and CDR2 are DFQATT and SNEGSKA (reference sequence). V dropped 3 bases and J dropped 8; count of bases not matched to a gene: 11. This CDR3 is CSASPLAGGPFDEQFF. The CDR3 DNA sequence: TGCAGTGCTAGTCCCCTAGCGGGAGGGCCTTTCGATGAGCAGTTCTTC.

There are many counts of this clone. The J gene is TRBJ2-2, the V gene TRBV19; 9 nucleotides match TRBD1. The CDR3 is made up of 14 amino acids. Germline V gives CDR1 LNHDA, CDR2 SQIVND (reference sequence). The ends lost 7 bases at V and 8 bases at J; junction bases unmatched: 8. CDR3 coding DNA: TGTGCCAGTACCCGGACAGGGGATTTGGGGGAGCTGTTTTTT. This translates into CASTRTGDLGELFF.

CDR3 nucleotide sequence: TGTGCCAGCAGCTTTACAGGGTGGGACGAGCAGTACTTC. Its protein product is CASSFTGWDEQYF. The gene calls are TRBV5-6 and TRBJ2-7; TRBD1 is a possible D gene (6 bases). CDR1 and CDR2 (germline): SGHDT, YYEEEE. The CDR3 loop spans 13 amino acids. V was shortened by 2 bases and J by 5 bases, with 11 bases between the two germline ends. Complete variable domain (other parts from reference TRBV5-6 and TRBJ2-7): DAGVTQSPTHLIKTRGQQVTLRCSPKSGHDTVSWYQQALGQGPQFIFQYYEEEERQRGNFPDRFSGHQFPNYSSELNVNALLLGDSALYLCASSFTGWDEQYFGPGTRLTVT.

This chain uses TRBV24-1 with TRBJ2-1; TRBD2 aligns across 14 bases. V lost 4 bases and J lost 7; bases outside the gene matches: 14. Germline V CDR1 and CDR2: KGHDR, SFDVKD. The CDR3 extends over 19 amino acids. The CDR3 DNA is TGTGCCACCAGTGACCCTGGACTAGCGGGAGGCCGAGGTGGAAATGAGCAGTTCTTC. Amino acids: CATSDPGLAGGRGGNEQFF.

The rearrangement uses TRBV2 and TRBJ1-1; no clear D. The V gene lost 7 bases and the J gene lost 0 bases, with 15 bases spanning the gap. This CDR3 contains 15 residues. Per the germline V gene, CDR1 is SNHLY and CDR2 is FYNNEI. The CDR3 is CASNIPRSLNTEAFF. CDR3 DNA sequence: TGTGCCAGCAACATCCCACGGAGTTTGAACACTGAAGCTTTCTTT. Full variable domain (remainder filled in from reference TRBV2 and TRBJ1-1): EPEVTQTPSHQVTQMGQEVILRCVPISNHLYFYWYRQILGQKVEFLVSFYNNEISEKSEIFDDQFSVERPDGSNFTLKIRSTKLEDSAMYFCASNIPRSLNTEAFFGQGTRLTVV.

This rearrangement joins TRBV2 to TRBJ2-2, with D unclear. Germline V gene sequence: CDR1 SNHLY, CDR2 FYNNEI. The CDR3 runs 14 residues. Between the trimmed V and J ends, which lost 8 bases and 1 base, there was a span of 11 bases. CDR3 nucleotides: TGTGCCAGCTCAAGGACGAGGAACACCGGGGAGCTGTTTTTT. Amino acids: CASSRTRNTGELFF. The full variable domain, with the rest looked up from reference TRBV2 and TRBJ2-2, is EPEVTQTPSHQVTQMGQEVILRCVPISNHLYFYWYRQILGQKVEFLVSFYNNEISEKSEIFDDQFSVERPDGSNFTLKIRSTKLEDSAMYFCASSRTRNTGELFFGEGSRLTVL.

V is TRBV18 and J is TRBJ1-1; unclear D gene. The CDR3 totals 14 residues. Germline V gene sequence: CDR1 KGHSH, CDR2 LQKENI. V was trimmed by 3 bases and J by 5 bases, leaving 13 bases between them. DNA of the CDR3: TGTGCCAGCTCACCCCGGGCACTTCAAACTGAAGCTTTCTTT. Translated, it gives CASSPRALQTEAFF.

V is TRBV7-2 and J is TRBJ2-7; 9 positions match TRBD2. This CDR3 is built from 15 residues. V was pared by 5 bases and J by 3 bases, with 8 bases of the junction left unmatched. From germline, CDR1 is SGHTA and CDR2 FQGNSA. For the CDR3, the DNA is TGTGCCAGCAGCACCCAGGCGGGGGGGCTCTACGAGCAGTACTTC. Protein sequence: CASSTQAGGLYEQYF. Full variable domain (remainder filled in from reference TRBV7-2 and TRBJ2-7): GAGVSQSPSNKVTEKGKDVELRCDPISGHTALYWYRQSLGQGLEFLIYFQGNSAPDKSGLPSDRFSAERTGGSVSTLTIQRTQQEDSAVYLCASSTQAGGLYEQYFGPGTRLTVT.

The chain combines TRBV2 with TRBJ1-2, with D possibly being TRBD1 (6 bases). Germline lookup yields CDR1 SNHLY and CDR2 FYNNEI. This CDR3 contains 15 residues. Deletions cut 2 bases from V and 4 bases from J, with 14 bases between. CDR3 loop: CASSEYLGRGYGYTF. In nucleotides, the CDR3 is TGTGCCAGCAGTGAATACCTAGGCAGGGGCTATGGCTACACCTTC. The variable domain in full, completed from reference TRBV2 and TRBJ1-2, reads EPEVTQTPSHQVTQMGQEVILRCVPISNHLYFYWYRQILGQKVEFLVSFYNNEISEKSEIFDDQFSVERPDGSNFTLKIRSTKLEDSAMYFCASSEYLGRGYGYTFGSGTRLTVV.

V and J are TRBV5-1 and TRBJ1-2, with 10 bases lining up with TRBD1. This CDR3 region has 14 residues. Germline CDR1 reads SGHRS; CDR2 reads YFSETQ. The trim removed 0 bases at V and 8 bases at J, leaving 4 bases unmatched. CDR3: CASSLATGGGGYTF. The CDR3, as DNA: TGCGCCAGCAGCTTGGCGACAGGGGGCGGCGGCTACACCTTC.

The CDR3 bases are TGTGCCTGGAGTGCCGGGGGGACTGAAGCTTTCTTT. Protein: CAWSAGGTEAFF. The chain combines TRBV30 with TRBJ1-1; D might be TRBD1 (5 bases). CDR3 size: 12 residues. V lost 1 base to trimming and J lost 5 bases, with 8 bases between them. CDR1 and CDR2 from the germline V gene are GTSNPN and SVGIG (reference sequence). Based on the CDR3 plus reference TRBV30 and TRBJ1-1, the full variable domain is SQTIHQWPATLVQPVGSPLSLECTVEGTSNPNLYWYRQAAGRGLQLLFYSVGIGQISSEVPQNLSASRPQDRQFILSSKKLLLSDSGFYLCAWSAGGTEAFFGQGTRLTVV.

The chain links TRBV4-1 to TRBJ2-7, with D perhaps assigned TRBD1 or TRBD2 (5 bases each). CDR3 size: 18 residues. The V end was cut by 0 bases, the J end by 5 bases, with 23 bases between. CDR1 is MGHRA and CDR2 is YSYEKL in the germline V gene. CDR3 nucleotides: TGCGCCAGCAGCCAAGACCCCCTCGGGGCCACGGGACGGGACGAGCAGTACTTC. Its translation: CASSQDPLGATGRDEQYF.

V usage is TRBV4-3 and J usage is TRBJ2-7; the match to TRBD1 covers 8 bases. CDR1 LGHNA and CDR2 YSLEER come from the germline V gene. The CDR3 runs to 16 residues. With 4 bases clipped from V and 3 bases from J, the junction kept 11 bases outside the gene matches. In DNA, the CDR3 is TGCGCCAGCAGCCCAGCCGGTCCGACAGGGGTCTACGAGCAGTACTTC. Translation: CASSPAGPTGVYEQYF.

The genes are TRBV19 and TRBJ1-4, with TRBD1 as a possible D gene (5 bases). Germline CDR1 LNHDA, CDR2 SQIVND (reference sequence). V was cut by 10 bases and J by 8 bases, with 20 bases left in between. This CDR3 has 14 residues. CDR3 sequence (DNA): TGTGCCACCAGTGGGACGACAGTGGGGGAAAAACTGTTTTTT. Amino acids: CATSGTTVGEKLFF.

The J gene is TRBJ1-2, the V gene TRBV28; D gene unclear. Germline-derived CDR1 and CDR2 are MDHEN and SYDVKM. Trimming left V 1 base short and J 2 bases short, with 8 bases between. The CDR3 runs to 14 residues. The CDR3 nucleotides are TGTGCCAGCAGTTTATTTACCGGAAACTATGGCTACACCTTC. It translates to CASSLFTGNYGYTF.

The CDR3 sequence: CATRPGALKPSAFF. CDR3 nucleotide sequence: TGTGCCACCCGACCGGGGGCACTGAAGCCCTCAGCTTTCTTT. The chain is built from TRBV6-5 and TRBJ1-1; perhaps TRBD1 as D (6 bases). The germline gives CDR1 MNHEY, CDR2 SVGAGI. This CDR3 comprises 14 residues. With 10 bases removed from V and 10 bases from J, the gap between germline ends came to 25 bases.